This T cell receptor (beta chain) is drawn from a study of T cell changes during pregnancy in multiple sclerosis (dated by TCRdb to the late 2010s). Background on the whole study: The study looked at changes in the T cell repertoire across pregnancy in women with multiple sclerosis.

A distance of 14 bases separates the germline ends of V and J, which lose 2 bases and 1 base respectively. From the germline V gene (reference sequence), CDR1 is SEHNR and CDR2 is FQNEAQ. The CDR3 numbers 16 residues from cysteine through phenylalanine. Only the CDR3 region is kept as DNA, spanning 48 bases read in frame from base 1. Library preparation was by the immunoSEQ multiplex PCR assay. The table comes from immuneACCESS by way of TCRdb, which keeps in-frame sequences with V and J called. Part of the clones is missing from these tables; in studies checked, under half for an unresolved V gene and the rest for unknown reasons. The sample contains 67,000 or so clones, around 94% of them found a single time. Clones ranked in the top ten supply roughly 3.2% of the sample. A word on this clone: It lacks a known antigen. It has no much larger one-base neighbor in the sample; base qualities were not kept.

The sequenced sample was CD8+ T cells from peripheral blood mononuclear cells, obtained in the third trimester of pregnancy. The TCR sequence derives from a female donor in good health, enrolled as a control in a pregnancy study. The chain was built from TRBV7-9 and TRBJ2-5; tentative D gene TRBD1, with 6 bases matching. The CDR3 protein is CASSLRMDSPQETQYF. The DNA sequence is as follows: TGTGCCAGCAGCTTAAGAATGGACAGCCCCCAAGAGACCCAGTACTTC. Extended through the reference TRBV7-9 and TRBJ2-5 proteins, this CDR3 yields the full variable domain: DTGVSQNPRHKITKRGQNVTFRCDPISEHNRLYWYRQTLGQGPEFLTYFQNEAQLEKSRLLSDRFSAERPKGSFSTLEIQRTEQGDSAMYLCASSLRMDSPQETQYFGPGTRLLVL.